This record concerns one T cell receptor (beta chain) sequence. The target antigen is unknown. The data belong to a study of shared clonotypes between healthy human individuals. The overall study: Donor ages ranged 18 to 49 years: a couple of women, a few men. Findings and limits, study-wide: With a handful of donors compared, around 5% of naive CD4 clonotypes were shared.

Positively selected for CCR7, the CD45RO-negative cells used as naive CD8 cells excluded terminally differentiated effector memory CD45RA+ cells. Donors comprised healthy HIV-negative adults lacking recent acute infections or vaccinations. Over several immunoSEQ plates, each subset's genomic DNA was distributed in even portions. Sequencing was performed with immunoSEQ multiplex PCR; in TCRdb, only in-frame clones are kept and a portion is missing. The sample carries about 2 million clones, just under 95% recorded once. Germline V gene data show CDR1 as LNHDA and CDR2 as SQIVND (reference sequence). The CDR3 runs 13 residues. The ends were cut back, 5 bases at V and 5 bases at J, with 10 bases in the middle.

Sequenced: naive CD8+ T cells sorted from blood. This sequence originates from a man younger than 35 in good health. This chain connects TRBV19 to TRBJ2-1, with D unclear. CDR3 sequence reads: CASSVGLDNEQFF. CDR3 DNA sequence: TGTGCCAGTAGTGTGGGGTTGGACAATGAGCAGTTCTTC.